This TCR beta chain was sequenced during a study of CD8+CD57+ T cells in acquired aplastic anemia. The germline V gene encodes CDR1 SGHTA and CDR2 FQGTGA. Germline trimming cut 4 bases from V and 10 bases from J; bases unmatched to any gene: 4. The CDR3 length is 13 residues. Sequencing involved patients with CD8+CD57+ cell expansion previously shown by flow cytometry. The enrolled patients all had severe acquired aplastic anemia. Receipt of therapy had not occurred in any patient by the time of blood sampling. The study profiled TCR beta VDJ and CDR3 using genomic DNA as template. Each CDR3 protein gets one entry after TCRdb re-called the reads with MiXCR. The table lists roughly 220,000 distinct CDR3 sequences, about 62% of them singletons.

This clonotype was sampled from a human donor with aplastic anemia. Sequenced sample: sorted CD4+, CD8+, or CD8+CD57+ T cells (not recorded which) from PBMCs. The chain carries TRBV7-3 and TRBJ1-4; 9 bases map to TRBD1. The CDR3 nucleotides are TGTGCCAGCAGCTGGACAGGGGTCGGAAAACTGTTTTTT. Amino acids: CASSWTGVGKLFF.